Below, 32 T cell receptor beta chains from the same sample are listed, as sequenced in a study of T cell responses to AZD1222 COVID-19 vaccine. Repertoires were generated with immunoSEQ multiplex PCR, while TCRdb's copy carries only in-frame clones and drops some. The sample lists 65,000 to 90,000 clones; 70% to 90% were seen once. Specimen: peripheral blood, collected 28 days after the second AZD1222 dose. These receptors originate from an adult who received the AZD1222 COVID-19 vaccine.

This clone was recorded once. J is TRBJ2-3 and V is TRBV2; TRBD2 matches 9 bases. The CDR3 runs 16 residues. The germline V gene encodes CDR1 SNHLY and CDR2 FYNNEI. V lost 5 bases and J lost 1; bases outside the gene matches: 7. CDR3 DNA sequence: TGTGCCAGCAGTTCCGGGACTAGCATCGGCACAGATACGCAGTATTTT. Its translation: CASSSGTSIGTDTQYF.

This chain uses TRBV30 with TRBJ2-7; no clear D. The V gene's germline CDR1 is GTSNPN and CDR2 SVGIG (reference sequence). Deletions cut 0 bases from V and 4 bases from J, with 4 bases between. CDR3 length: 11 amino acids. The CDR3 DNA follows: TGTGCCTGGAGTGTACGTTACGAGCAGTACTTC. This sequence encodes CAWSVRYEQYF.

CDR3 bases: TGCGCCAGCAGCTTCGGCAGAGAGAACACTGAAGCTTTCTTT. Translated, it gives CASSFGRENTEAFF. The rearrangement links TRBV5-1 to TRBJ1-1; D not certain. Deletions cut 2 bases from V and 1 base from J, with 9 bases between. The germline V gene has CDR1 SGHRS and CDR2 YFSETQ. The CDR3 runs 14 residues.

The CDR3: CASSYSPRETQYF. The CDR3 nucleotides are TGTGCCAGCAGTTACTCGCCGCGGGAGACCCAGTACTTC. The V call is TRBV6-5, the J call TRBJ2-5; D ambiguous. This CDR3 is 13 amino acids long. The germline gives CDR1 MNHEY, CDR2 SVGAGI. Trimming removed 0 bases at V and 5 bases at J, with 7 bases between.

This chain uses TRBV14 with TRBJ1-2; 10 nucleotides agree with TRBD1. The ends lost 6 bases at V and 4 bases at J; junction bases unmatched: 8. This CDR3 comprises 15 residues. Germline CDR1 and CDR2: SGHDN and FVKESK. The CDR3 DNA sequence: TGTGCCAGCAGGTCTTCCGGGACAGGGGCCTATGGCTACACCTTC. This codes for CASRSSGTGAYGYTF.

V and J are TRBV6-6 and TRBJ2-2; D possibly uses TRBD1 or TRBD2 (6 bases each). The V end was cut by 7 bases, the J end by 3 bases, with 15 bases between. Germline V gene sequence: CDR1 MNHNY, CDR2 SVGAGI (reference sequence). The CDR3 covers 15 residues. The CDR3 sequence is CASKGGPEYTGELFF. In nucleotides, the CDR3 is TGTGCCAGCAAGGGGGGCCCGGAATACACCGGGGAGCTGTTTTTT.

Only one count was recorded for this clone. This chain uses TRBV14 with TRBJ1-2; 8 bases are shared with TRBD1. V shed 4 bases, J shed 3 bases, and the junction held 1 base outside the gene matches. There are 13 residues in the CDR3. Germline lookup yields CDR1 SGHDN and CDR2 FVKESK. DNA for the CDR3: TGTGCCAGCAGCCGGACAGGGCACTATGGCTACACCTTC. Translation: CASSRTGHYGYTF.

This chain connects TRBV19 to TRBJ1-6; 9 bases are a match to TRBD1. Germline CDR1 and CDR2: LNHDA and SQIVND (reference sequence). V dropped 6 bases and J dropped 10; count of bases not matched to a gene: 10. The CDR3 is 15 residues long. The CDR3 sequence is CASSLGGQGGSPLHF. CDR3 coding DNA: TGTGCCAGTAGCCTCGGGGGACAGGGAGGATCACCCCTCCACTTT.

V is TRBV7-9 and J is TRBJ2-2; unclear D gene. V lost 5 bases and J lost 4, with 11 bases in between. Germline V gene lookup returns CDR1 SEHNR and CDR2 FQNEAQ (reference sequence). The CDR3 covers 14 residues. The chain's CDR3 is CASSPSASTGELFF. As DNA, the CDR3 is TGTGCCAGCAGCCCCTCGGCGTCCACCGGGGAGCTGTTTTTT.

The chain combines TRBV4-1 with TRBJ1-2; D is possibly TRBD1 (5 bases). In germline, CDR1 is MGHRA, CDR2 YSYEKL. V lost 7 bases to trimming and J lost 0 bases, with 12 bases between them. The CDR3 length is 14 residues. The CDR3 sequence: CASTSLGANYGYTF. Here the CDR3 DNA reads TGCGCCAGCACATCCCTGGGGGCTAACTATGGCTACACCTTC.

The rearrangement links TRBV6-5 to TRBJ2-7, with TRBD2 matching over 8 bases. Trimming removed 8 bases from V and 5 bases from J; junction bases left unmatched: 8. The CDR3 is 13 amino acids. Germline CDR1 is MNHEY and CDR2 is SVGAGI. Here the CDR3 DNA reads TGTGCCAGCGGAAAGGGCGGGGGGCACGAGCAGTACTTC. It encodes CASGKGGGHEQYF.

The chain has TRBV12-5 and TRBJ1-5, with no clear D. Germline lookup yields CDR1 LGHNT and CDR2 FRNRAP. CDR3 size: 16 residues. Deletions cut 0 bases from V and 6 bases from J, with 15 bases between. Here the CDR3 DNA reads TGTGCTAGTGGTTTGGTAACCCCCGCGACGGGTCAGCCCCAGCATTTT. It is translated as CASGLVTPATGQPQHF.

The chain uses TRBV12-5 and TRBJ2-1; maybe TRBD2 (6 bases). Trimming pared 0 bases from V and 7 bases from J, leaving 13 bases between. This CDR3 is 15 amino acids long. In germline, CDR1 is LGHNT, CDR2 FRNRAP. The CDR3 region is CASGLVLGSGNEQFF. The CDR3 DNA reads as TGTGCTAGTGGTTTGGTACTCGGGAGCGGGAATGAGCAGTTCTTC.

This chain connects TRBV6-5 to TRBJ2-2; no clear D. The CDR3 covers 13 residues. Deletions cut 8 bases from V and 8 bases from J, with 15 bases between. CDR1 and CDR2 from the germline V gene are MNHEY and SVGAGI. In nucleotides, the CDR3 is TGTGCCAGCGCCCCGAATTCCGCGGGGGAGCTGTTTTTT. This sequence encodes CASAPNSAGELFF.

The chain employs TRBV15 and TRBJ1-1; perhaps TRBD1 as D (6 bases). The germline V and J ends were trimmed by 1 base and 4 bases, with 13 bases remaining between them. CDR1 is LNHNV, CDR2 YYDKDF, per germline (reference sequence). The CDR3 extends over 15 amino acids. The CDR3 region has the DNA TGTGCCACCAGCAGAGGCTTCAGGGGTCGCACTGAAGCTTTCTTT. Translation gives CATSRGFRGRTEAFF.

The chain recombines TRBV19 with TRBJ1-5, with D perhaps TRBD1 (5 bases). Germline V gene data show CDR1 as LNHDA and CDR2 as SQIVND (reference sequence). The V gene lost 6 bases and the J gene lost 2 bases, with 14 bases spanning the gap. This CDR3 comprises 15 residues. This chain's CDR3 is CASRYRDARNQPQHF. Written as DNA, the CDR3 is TGTGCCAGTAGGTACCGGGACGCTCGCAATCAGCCCCAGCATTTT.

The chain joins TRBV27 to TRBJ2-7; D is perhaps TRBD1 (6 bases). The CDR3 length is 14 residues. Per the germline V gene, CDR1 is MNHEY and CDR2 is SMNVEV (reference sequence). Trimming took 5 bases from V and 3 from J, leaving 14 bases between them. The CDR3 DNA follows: TGTGCCAGCAGTATTGCAGGGGATGACTACGAGCAGTACTTC. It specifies CASSIAGDDYEQYF.

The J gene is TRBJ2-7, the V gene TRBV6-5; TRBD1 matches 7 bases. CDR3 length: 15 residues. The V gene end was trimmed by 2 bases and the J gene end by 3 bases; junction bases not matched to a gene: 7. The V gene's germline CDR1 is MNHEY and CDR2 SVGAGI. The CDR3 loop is CASSYPSTGLYEQYF. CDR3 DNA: TGTGCCAGCAGTTACCCATCGACAGGGCTCTACGAGCAGTACTTC.

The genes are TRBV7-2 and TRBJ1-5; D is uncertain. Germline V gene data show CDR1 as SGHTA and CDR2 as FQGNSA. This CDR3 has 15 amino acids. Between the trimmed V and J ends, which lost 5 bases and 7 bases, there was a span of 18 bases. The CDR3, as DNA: TGTGCCAGCAGCCGTACCGCTTCTCCGGGGCAGCCCCAGCATTTT. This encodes CASSRTASPGQPQHF.

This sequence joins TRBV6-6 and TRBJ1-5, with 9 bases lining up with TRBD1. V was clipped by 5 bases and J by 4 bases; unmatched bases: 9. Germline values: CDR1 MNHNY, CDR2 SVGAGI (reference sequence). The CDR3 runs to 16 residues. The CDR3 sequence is CASSPGQGRSNQPQHF. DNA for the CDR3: TGTGCCAGCAGTCCCGGACAGGGGCGTTCAAATCAGCCCCAGCATTTT.

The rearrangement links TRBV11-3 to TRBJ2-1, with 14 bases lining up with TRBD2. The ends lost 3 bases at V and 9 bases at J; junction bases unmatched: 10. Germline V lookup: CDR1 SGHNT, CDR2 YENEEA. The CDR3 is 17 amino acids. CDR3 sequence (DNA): TGTGCCAGCAGCTTGGATAGACTAGCGGGAGGGCAGGGTGAGCAGTTCTTC. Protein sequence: CASSLDRLAGGQGEQFF.

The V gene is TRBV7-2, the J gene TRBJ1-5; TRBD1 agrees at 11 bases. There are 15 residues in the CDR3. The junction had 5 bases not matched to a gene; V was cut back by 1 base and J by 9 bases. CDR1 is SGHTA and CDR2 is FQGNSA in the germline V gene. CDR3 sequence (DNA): TGTGCCAGCAGCTTAGGGGACAGGGGGGTTCGGCCCCAGCATTTT. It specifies CASSLGDRGVRPQHF.

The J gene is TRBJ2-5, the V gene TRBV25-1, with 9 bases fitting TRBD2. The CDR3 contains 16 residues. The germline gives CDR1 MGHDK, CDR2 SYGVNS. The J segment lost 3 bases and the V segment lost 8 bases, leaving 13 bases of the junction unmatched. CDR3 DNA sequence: TGTGCCAGCCAAGCGGGAACTAGCGGGTTTAAAGAGACCCAGTACTTC. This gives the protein CASQAGTSGFKETQYF.

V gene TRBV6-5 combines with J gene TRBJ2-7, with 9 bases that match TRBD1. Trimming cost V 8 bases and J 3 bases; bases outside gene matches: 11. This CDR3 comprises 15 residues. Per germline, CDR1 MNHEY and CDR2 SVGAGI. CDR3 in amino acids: CASQRKTGGFYEQYF. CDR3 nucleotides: TGTGCCAGCCAAAGAAAGACAGGGGGTTTCTACGAGCAGTACTTC.

The CDR3 spells CASSQALAGGTYEQYF. The CDR3 region has the DNA TGCGCCAGCAGCCAAGCACTAGCGGGAGGAACCTACGAGCAGTACTTC. This chain links TRBV4-1 with TRBJ2-7, with 12 bases aligning to TRBD2. This CDR3 contains 16 residues. Germline V gives CDR1 MGHRA, CDR2 YSYEKL. V shed 1 base and J 2 bases; nucleotides not matched to a gene: 3.

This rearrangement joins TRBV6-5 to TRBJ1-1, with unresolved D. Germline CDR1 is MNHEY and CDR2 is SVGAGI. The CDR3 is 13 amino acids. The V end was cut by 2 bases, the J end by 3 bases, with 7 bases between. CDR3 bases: TGTGCCAGCAGTTACCTCCGGGACACTGAAGCTTTCTTT. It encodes CASSYLRDTEAFF.

The CDR3 DNA follows: TGTGCCTGGAGTAGCACGGGACAAGAGACCCAGTACTTC. Protein: CAWSSTGQETQYF. The V call is TRBV30, the J call TRBJ2-5; tentatively, D is TRBD2 (5 bases). V dropped 2 bases and J dropped 2 bases, with 9 bases sitting between them. The CDR3 is 13 amino acids. Germline assignment: CDR1 GTSNPN and CDR2 SVGIG (reference sequence). The whole variable domain, filled in from reference TRBV30 and TRBJ2-5, reads SQTIHQWPATLVQPVGSPLSLECTVEGTSNPNLYWYRQAAGRGLQLLFYSVGIGQISSEVPQNLSASRPQDRQFILSSKKLLLSDSGFYLCAWSSTGQETQYFGPGTRLLVL.

The CDR3, as DNA: TGTGCCGGAAAGACAGACGTAGAGACCCAGTACTTC. Protein sequence: CAGKTDVETQYF. The chain combines TRBV30 with TRBJ2-5, with D possibly matching TRBD1 (5 bases). The V gene lost 8 bases and the J gene lost 4 bases, with 14 bases spanning the gap. The germline gives CDR1 GTSNPN, CDR2 SVGIG (reference sequence). The CDR3 is 12 amino acids.

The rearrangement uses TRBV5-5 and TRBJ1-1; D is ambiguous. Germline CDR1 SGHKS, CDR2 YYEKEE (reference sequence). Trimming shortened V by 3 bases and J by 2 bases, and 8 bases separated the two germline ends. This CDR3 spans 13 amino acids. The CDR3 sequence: CASSSSDNTEAFF. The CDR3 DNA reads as TGTGCCAGCAGCTCCTCCGATAACACTGAAGCTTTCTTT.

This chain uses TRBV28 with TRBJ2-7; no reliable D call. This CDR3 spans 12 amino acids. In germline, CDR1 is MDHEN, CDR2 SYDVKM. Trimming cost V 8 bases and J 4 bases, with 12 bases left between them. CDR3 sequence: CASRQHGYEQYF. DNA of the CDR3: TGTGCCAGCCGCCAGCACGGTTACGAGCAGTACTTC.

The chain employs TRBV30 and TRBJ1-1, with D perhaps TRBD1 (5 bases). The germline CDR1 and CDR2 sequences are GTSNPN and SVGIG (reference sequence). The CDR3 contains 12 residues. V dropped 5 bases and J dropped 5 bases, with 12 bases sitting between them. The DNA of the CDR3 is TGTGCCTGGGCAAGCGGGGGAACTGAAGCTTTCTTT. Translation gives CAWASGGTEAFF.

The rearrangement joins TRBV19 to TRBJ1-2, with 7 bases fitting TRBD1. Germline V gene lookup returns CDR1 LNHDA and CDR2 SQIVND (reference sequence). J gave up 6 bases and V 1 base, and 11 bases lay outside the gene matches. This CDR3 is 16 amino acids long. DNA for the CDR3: TGTGCCAGTAGTATAGTCCCGACAGGGAAGGGCCATGGCTACACCTTC. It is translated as CASSIVPTGKGHGYTF.